This TCR beta chain originates from a study of T cells after yellow fever vaccination. Whole-study results and caveats: It was a small share of clonotypes that appeared in both CD4 and CD8 compartments. A weaker secondary response peaked on day 5, the primary on day 15. Post-booster repertoires again held most primary-vaccination clones (roughly 96% CD4, just under 90% CD8).

Germline V gene sequence: CDR1 SGHAT, CDR2 FQNNGV. V was pared by 5 bases and J by 6 bases, with 8 bases between. The CDR3 is made up of 12 amino acids. The study made its TCR cDNA through 5'RACE template switching. That step introduced a universal primer site along with UMIs. TCRdb used MiXCR to reprocess the 5' RACE reads, holding one entry per CDR3 protein. The sample has hundreds of thousands of distinct CDR3 sequences; 13% are singletons. This clonotype was seen a handful of times. Antigen: not known. This rearrangement joins TRBV11-2 to TRBJ2-1, with D unclear. The input for sequencing was PBMCs, taken on the day of the yellow fever booster vaccination. The source of this sequence is a man aged 25 to 40 who received the YFV17D yellow fever vaccine. CDR3 in DNA: TGTGCCAGCAGCCATGGCCCCAATGAGCAGTTCTTC. It yields the protein CASSHGPNEQFF.